The clone carrying this TCR beta chain showed up many times. The antigen is unknown. TCRdb called the 5' RACE reads again in MiXCR, with one record for every CDR3 protein. The sample consists of some 130,000 distinct CDR3 sequences, about 6.7% of them appearing once. CDR1 is SEHNR and CDR2 is FQNEAQ in the germline V gene (reference sequence). The CDR3 covers 12 residues. Trimming left V 5 bases short and J 0 bases short, with 4 bases between. The record originates from a study of CD8 T cells in ankylosing spondylitis. Study-level points and caveats: From matched ankylosing spondylitis synovial fluid, disease-linked clones were reportedly recovered at significantly enriched levels. Made up of about eight highly homologous variants, a TCR beta motif appeared characteristic of ankylosing spondylitis blood. Earlier reports found some motif variants in synovial fluid and blood in reactive arthritis. The disease-linked clones had a CD8+ phenotype and low blood frequencies.

The sequence was obtained from a female donor with ankylosing spondylitis or in good health (not recorded which). The source material was blood, either unsorted or a sorted T cell fraction (not recorded which). This rearrangement joins TRBV7-9 to TRBJ1-1; D call uncertain. The CDR3 region has the DNA TGTGCCAGCAGCCCGATGAACACTGAAGCTTTCTTT. This sequence encodes CASSPMNTEAFF.